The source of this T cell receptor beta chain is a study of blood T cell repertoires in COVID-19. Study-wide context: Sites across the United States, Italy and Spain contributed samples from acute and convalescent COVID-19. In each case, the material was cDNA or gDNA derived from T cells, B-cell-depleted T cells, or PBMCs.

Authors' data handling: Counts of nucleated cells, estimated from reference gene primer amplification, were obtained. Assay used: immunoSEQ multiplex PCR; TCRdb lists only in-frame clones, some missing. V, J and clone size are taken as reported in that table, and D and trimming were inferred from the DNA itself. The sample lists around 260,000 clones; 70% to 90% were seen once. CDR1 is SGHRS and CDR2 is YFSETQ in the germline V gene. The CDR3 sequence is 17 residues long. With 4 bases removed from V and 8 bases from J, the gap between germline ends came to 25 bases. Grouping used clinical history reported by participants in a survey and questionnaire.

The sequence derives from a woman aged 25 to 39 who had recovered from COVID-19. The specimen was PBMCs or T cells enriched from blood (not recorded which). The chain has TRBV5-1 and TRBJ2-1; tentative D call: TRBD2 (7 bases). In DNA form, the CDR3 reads TGCGCCAGCAGCCCCGGGTGGGGGGGGGCCTTATTAGATGAGCAGTTCTTC. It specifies CASSPGWGGALLDEQFF.